The rows below give T cell receptor beta chains drawn from one sample of a study of T-cell memory formation after mild COVID-19. One entry per CDR3 protein, called by TCRdb with MiXCR from the 5' RACE reads. This table holds around 320,000 distinct CDR3 sequences, roughly 19% found once. Sequencing was performed on PBMCs or a T cell subset sorted from them (not recorded which). The receptor set was obtained from a man younger than 35 who had mild COVID-19 (a few samples of this study predate the infection). Cell type and time point are not known. CDR3s include the opening cysteine and the closing phenylalanine or tryptophan. The D gene is left open where the match is weak. The size of a clone is reported for some rows only, either as once, few or many, or as a class for expanded clones.

CDR3nt	CDR3aa	v_gene	d_gene	j_gene	abundance
TGCGCCAGCAGCCAAGATGTGGGACTTAACAGGGTCTACGAGCAGTACTTC	CASSQDVGLNRVYEQYF	TRBV4-1	NA	TRBJ2-7	NA
TGCAGTGCTAGGGTACTTGGCTACACCTTC	CSARVLGYTF	TRBV20-1	NA	TRBJ1-2	few
TGTGCCAGCAGTTACTACGGAGGGGGTGAGACCCAGTACTTC	CASSYYGGGETQYF	TRBV6-5	NA	TRBJ2-5	NA
TGTGCCAGCAGGCCAGAAAGACTAGCCAAAAACATTCAGTACTTC	CASRPERLAKNIQYF	TRBV6-5	NA	TRBJ2-4	few
TGTGCCAGCAGCTTGAGGCGCCTGGGGGATGAGCAGTTCTTC	CASSLRRLGDEQFF	TRBV7-9	NA	TRBJ2-1	few
TGTGCCACATTAGCGGGGGCCAGCACAGATACGCAGTATTTT	CATLAGASTDTQYF	TRBV2	TRBD2	TRBJ2-3	few
TGCAGCGTTGGTACAGACACTGAAGCTTTCTTT	CSVGTDTEAFF	TRBV29-1	NA	TRBJ1-1	NA
TGCGCCAGCAGAGACTCGGGCCCTGGGGATGAGCAGTTCTTC	CASRDSGPGDEQFF	TRBV10-2	NA	TRBJ2-1	NA
TGTGCCAGCTCACCTAGGAAGGGGGAAATGGGTACTGAAGCTTTCTTT	CASSPRKGEMGTEAFF	TRBV18	NA	TRBJ1-1	once
TGCGCCAGCAGCCAAGGTCGAAACCGGGAGAACCAGTACTTC	CASSQGRNRENQYF	TRBV4-1	NA	TRBJ2-5	NA
TGTGCCAGCAGTTACTCGTACGACACAGATACGCAGTATTTT	CASSYSYDTDTQYF	TRBV6-5	NA	TRBJ2-3	NA
TGTGCCAGCAGCTCAATAGATCTCGGGACTAACAATGAGCAGTTCTTC	CASSSIDLGTNNEQFF	TRBV13	TRBD2	TRBJ2-1	NA
TGTGCCACCAGCGCTGGACTAGCGGACACAGATACGCAGTATTTT	CATSAGLADTDTQYF	TRBV15	TRBD2	TRBJ2-3	NA
TGTGCCAGCAGCTCATCGATGACAGGAGGGGCAGATACGCAGTATTTT	CASSSSMTGGADTQYF	TRBV7-9	NA	TRBJ2-3	few
TGTGCCAGCTCACCACGGGCAGTGGGGGACGAGCTGTTTTTT	CASSPRAVGDELFF	TRBV18	NA	TRBJ2-2	NA
TGTGCCAGCAGCTTTTCAGGGGACAATGAGCAGTTCTTC	CASSFSGDNEQFF	TRBV7-9	NA	TRBJ2-1	NA
TGCGCCAGCAGCCAAGGGACTAGCGGGGGGACTGAAAACATTCAGTACTTC	CASSQGTSGGTENIQYF	TRBV4-3	TRBD2	TRBJ2-4	few